This T cell receptor (beta chain) was captured in a study of T cells after yellow fever vaccination. General observations from the study: Most primary-vaccination clones reappeared after the booster (approximately 95% CD4, approximately 88% CD8). High-abundance clonotypes from the bulk population could contaminate FACS-sorted repertoires.

TCRdb called the 5' RACE reads again in MiXCR, with one record for every CDR3 protein. The table has about 29,000 distinct CDR3 sequences, 5% seen once. J was trimmed by 2 bases and V by 4 bases; bases with no gene match: 12. This CDR3 region has 17 residues. Ten or more counts support this clonotype. The antigen is not known. The sequence came from a young man who received the YFV17D yellow fever vaccine. The sample here was CD8+ T cells sorted from PBMCs, taken 10 days after the yellow fever booster vaccination. The rearrangement uses TRBV12-3 or TRBV12-4 and TRBJ2-3, with 7 bases that match TRBD1. CDR3 sequence: CASSSDFGDSYTDTQYF. The CDR3 nucleotides read TGTGCCAGCAGTTCGGATTTCGGGGACAGTTACACAGATACGCAGTATTTT.